This T cell receptor beta chain appears in the sequencing data of a study of technical replicates of blood from several donors. This CDR3 has 10 amino acids. Trimming took off 7 bases at V and 10 bases at J, with 13 bases between the two ends. Looked up from germline, CDR1 is SQVTM and CDR2 is ANQGSEA. Profiling relied on immunoSEQ multiplex PCR, and the TCRdb table lists in-frame clones only, not all of them. The sample shows 75,000 to 100,000 clones, approximately 90% of them seen only once. The TCR comes from a human donor in good health. The chain employs TRBV29-1 and TRBJ1-1; TRBD1 might be the D (6 bases). Sequences were obtained from T cells isolated from PBMCs. CDR3 in amino acids: CSAVIQGAFF. CDR3 in DNA: TGCAGCGCTGTGATACAGGGAGCTTTCTTT.